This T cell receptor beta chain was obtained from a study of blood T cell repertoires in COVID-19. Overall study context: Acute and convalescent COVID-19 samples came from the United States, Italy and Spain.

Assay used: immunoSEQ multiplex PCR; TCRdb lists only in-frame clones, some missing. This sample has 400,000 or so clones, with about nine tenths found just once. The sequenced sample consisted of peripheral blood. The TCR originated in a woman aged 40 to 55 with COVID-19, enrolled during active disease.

Written as DNA, the CDR3 is TGTGCCAGCAGCTTGCAAGGACTAGCGGCTAGCACAGATACGCAGTATTTT. This sequence encodes CASSLQGLAASTDTQYF. The chain links TRBV7-9 to TRBJ2-3; 10 positions match TRBD2. Germline V gene sequence: CDR1 SEHNR, CDR2 FQNEAQ (reference sequence). Trimming cost V 3 bases and J 0 bases; bases outside gene matches: 6. The CDR3 contains 17 residues.